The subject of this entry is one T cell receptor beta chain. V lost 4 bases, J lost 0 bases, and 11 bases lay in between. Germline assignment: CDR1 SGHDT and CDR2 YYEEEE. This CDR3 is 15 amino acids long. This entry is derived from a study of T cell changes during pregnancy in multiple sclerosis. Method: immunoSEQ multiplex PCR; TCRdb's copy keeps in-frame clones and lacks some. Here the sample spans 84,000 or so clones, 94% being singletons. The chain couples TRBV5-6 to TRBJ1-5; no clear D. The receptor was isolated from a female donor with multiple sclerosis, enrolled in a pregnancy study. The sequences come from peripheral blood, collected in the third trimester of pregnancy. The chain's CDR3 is CASSPFQNSNQPQHF. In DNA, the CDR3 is TGTGCCAGCAGCCCGTTTCAGAATAGCAATCAGCCCCAGCATTTT.